This is a list of T cell receptor beta chains from one sample in a study of blood T cell repertoires in COVID-19. Here immunoSEQ multiplex PCR was the method, and the copy in TCRdb shows in-frame clones only, minus some. This sample yields 90,000 to 120,000 clones, of which approximately 90% are seen a single time; about a third belongs to the top ten. The sample comprised peripheral blood. Receptors originate from an elderly woman with acute or convalescent COVID-19. The conserved cysteine and the conserved F or W are not part of the CDR3 here.

TRBV6-5,TRBJ1-5,ASSYTSGSQH
TRBV5-1,TRBJ2-5,ASSLDGLVGQETQY
TRBV28,TRBJ2-6,ASSSTGANSGANVLT
TRBV4-1,TRBJ2-3,ASSQSTWDTQY
TRBV27,TRBJ2-7,ASIGGVSYEQY
TRBV4-1,TRBJ2-3,ASSRMDRDTDTQY
TRBV18,TRBJ1-2,ASSPPRGNYGYT
TRBV10-3,TRBJ2-7,AIMGDNDYEQY
TRBV19,TRBJ2-1,ASSASSPGTGSEQF
TRBV7-3,TRBJ1-1,ASSQTGGNTEAF
TRBV6-6,TRBJ1-4,ASSLRGRYEKLF
TRBV27,TRBJ2-1,ASRRASHNEQF
TRBV28,TRBJ1-6,ASRGRNNSPLH
TRBV5-6,TRBJ1-1,ASSLLTRADTEAF
TRBV19,TRBJ2-1,ASSIAGNSYNEQF